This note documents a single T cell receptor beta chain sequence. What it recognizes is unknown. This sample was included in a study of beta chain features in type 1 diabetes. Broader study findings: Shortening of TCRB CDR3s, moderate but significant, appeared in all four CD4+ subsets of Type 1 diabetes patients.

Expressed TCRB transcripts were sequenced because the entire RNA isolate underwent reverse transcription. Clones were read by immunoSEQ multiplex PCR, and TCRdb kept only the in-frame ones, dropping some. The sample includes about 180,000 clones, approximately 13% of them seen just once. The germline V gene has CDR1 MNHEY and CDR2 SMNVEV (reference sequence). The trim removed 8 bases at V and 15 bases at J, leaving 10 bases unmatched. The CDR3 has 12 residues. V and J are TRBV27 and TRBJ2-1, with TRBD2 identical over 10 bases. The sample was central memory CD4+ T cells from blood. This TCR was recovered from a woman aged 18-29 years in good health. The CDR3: CASRTSGNEAFF. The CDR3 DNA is TGTGCCAGCCGGACTAGCGGAAACGAGGCGTTCTTC.